The text below deals with one TCR beta chain. Sequence at one end of the junction differs from germline and may be a read error. Donors had localized lung adenocarcinoma, a non-small cell lung cancer. The source of the sample is a study of CD4 and CD8 cells across lung adenocarcinoma regions. One entry per CDR3 protein results from TCRdb running MiXCR on the PCR reads. Altogether 9,500 to 15,000 distinct CDR3 sequences are present, around 48% being singletons, with the ten largest covering roughly 25%. The germline V gene has CDR1 ENHRY and CDR2 SYGVKD. The CDR3 length is 14 residues. V usage is TRBV10-3 and J usage is TRBJ2-5, with D perhaps assigned TRBD1 or TRBD2 (5 bases each). The specimen was CD8+ T cells from the margin of a lung tumor. The sequence was obtained from a female donor with lung adenocarcinoma. The CD4 and CD8 labels of this study may be unreliable. The CDR3 loop is CAGLWGRGQETQYF. The CDR3 DNA sequence: TGTGCGGGCCTATGGGGACGTGGGCAAGAGACCCAGTACTTT.